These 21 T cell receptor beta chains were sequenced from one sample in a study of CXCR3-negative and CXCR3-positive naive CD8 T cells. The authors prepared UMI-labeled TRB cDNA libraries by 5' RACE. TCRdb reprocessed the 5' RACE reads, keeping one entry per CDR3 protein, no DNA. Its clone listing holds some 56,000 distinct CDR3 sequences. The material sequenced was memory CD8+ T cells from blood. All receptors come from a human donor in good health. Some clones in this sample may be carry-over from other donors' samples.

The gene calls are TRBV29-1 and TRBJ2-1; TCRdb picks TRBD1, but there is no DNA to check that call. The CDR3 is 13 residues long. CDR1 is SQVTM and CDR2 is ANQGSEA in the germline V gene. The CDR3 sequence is CSAPGTWRYEQFF.

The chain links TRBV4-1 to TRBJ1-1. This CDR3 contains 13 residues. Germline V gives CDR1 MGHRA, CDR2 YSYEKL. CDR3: CASSQVRRGEAFF.

CDR3 in amino acids: CASSLELGLAPLGQFF. The chain employs TRBV7-2 and TRBJ2-1; the TCRdb call, TRBD2, lacks DNA for checking. This CDR3 contains 16 residues. Germline V CDR1 and CDR2: SGHTA, FQGNSA.

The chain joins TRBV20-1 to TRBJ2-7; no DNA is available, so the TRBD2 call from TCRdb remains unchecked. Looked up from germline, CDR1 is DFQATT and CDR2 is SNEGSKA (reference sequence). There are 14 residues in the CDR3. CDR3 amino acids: CSALPAEMTYEQYF.

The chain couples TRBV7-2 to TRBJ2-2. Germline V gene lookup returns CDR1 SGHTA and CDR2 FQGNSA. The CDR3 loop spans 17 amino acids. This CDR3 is CASSQSPWVFNTGELFF.

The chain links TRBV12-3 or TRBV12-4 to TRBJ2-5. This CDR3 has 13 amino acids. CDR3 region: CASLDQREETQYF.

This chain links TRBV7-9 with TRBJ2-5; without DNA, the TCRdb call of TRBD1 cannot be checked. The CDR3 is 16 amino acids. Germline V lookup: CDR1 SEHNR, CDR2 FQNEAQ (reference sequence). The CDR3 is CASSLEVRASQETQYF.

CDR3 in amino acids: CASSLERRNQPQHF. This sequence joins TRBV12-3 or TRBV12-4 and TRBJ1-5. The CDR3 runs 14 residues.

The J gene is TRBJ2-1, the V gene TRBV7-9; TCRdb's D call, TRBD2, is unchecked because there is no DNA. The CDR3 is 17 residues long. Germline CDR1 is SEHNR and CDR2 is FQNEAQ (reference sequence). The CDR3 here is CASSPRLAGSSYNEQFF.

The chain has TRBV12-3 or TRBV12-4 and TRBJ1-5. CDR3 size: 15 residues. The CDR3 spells CASSFYREGNQPQHF.

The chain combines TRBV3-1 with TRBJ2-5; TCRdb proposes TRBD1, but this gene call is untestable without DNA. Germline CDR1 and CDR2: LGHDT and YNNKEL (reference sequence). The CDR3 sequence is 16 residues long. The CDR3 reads CASSQSTRGYQETQYF.

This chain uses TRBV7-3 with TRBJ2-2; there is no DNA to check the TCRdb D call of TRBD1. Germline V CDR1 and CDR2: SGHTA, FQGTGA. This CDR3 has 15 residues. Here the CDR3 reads CASSPDRAPTGELFF. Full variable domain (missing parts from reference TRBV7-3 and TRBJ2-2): GAGVSQTPSNKVTEKGKYVELRCDPISGHTALYWYRQSLGQGPEFLIYFQGTGAADDSGLPNDRFFAVRPEGSVSTLKIQRTERGDSAVYLCASSPDRAPTGELFFGEGSRLTVL.

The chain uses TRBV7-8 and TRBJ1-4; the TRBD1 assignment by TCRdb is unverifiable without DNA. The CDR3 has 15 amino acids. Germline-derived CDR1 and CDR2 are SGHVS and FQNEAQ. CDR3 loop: CASSLDQGTNEKLFF.

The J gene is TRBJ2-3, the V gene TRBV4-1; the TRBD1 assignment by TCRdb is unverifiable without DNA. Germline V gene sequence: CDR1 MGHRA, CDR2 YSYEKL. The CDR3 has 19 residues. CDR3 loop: CASSARQGPTGRDTDTQYF.

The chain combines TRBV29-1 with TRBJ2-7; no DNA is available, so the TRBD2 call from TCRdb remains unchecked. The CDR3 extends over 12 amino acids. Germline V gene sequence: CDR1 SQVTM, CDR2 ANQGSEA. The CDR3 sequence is CSAGLLGYEQYF.

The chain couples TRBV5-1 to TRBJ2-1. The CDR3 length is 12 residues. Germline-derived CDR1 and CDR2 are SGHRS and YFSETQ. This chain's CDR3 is CASSLEHNEQFF.

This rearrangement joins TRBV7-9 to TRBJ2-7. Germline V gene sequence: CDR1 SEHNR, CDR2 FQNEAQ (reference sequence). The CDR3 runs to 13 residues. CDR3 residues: CASSLVWQDEQYF.

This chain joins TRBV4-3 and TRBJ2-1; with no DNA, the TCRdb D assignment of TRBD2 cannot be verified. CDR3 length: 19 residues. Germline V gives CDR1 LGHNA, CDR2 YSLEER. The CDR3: CASSQDSSGGFSSYNEQFF.

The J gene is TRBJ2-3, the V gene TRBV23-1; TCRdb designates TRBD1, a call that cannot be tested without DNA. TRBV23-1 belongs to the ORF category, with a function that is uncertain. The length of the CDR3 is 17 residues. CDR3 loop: CASIKTPRDRGTDTQYF.

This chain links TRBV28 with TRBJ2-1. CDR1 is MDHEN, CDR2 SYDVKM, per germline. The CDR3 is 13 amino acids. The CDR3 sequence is CASSLLSNNEQFF.

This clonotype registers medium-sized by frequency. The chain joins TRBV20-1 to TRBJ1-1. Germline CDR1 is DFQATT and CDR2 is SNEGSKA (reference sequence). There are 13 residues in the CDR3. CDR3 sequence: CSAWLAGPTEAFF.